What follows are 19 T cell receptor beta chains derived from one specimen sequenced in a study of shared clonotypes between healthy human individuals. Clones were sequenced by immunoSEQ multiplex PCR, and TCRdb holds only the in-frame ones, with some missing. The table has 2 million or so clones, 85% to 95% seen once. Material: naive CD4+ T cells sorted from blood. The subset: CD45RA+ positively selected. These receptors were obtained from a man aged 18 to 35 in good health.

The rearrangement links TRBV7-9 to TRBJ1-4, with 9 bases that match TRBD1. The CDR3 is 14 amino acids. Trimming removed 5 bases from V and 6 bases from J; junction bases left unmatched: 4. The germline V gene has CDR1 SEHNR and CDR2 FQNEAQ (reference sequence). This CDR3 reads CASSPWTGDEKLFF. The CDR3 nucleotides read TGTGCCAGCAGCCCCTGGACAGGGGATGAAAAACTGTTTTTT. The full variable domain, rest sourced from reference TRBV7-9 and TRBJ1-4, is DTGVSQNPRHKITKRGQNVTFRCDPISEHNRLYWYRQTLGQGPEFLTYFQNEAQLEKSRLLSDRFSAERPKGSFSTLEIQRTEQGDSAMYLCASSPWTGDEKLFFGSGTQLSVL.

This chain links TRBV19 with TRBJ1-1, with 9 bases matching TRBD1. The CDR3 is made up of 15 amino acids. V lost 10 bases, J lost 5 bases, and 14 bases stayed unmatched. Germline V gene lookup returns CDR1 LNHDA and CDR2 SQIVND (reference sequence). The CDR3 here is CAMETPGTGFTEAFF. The CDR3 region has the DNA TGTGCCATGGAGACTCCCGGGACAGGGTTTACTGAAGCTTTCTTT.

The chain uses TRBV27 and TRBJ2-7, with 9 bases identical to TRBD2. The ends lost 6 bases at V and 2 bases at J; junction bases unmatched: 2. CDR1 and CDR2 (germline): MNHEY, SMNVEV (reference sequence). This CDR3 contains 13 residues. The CDR3 loop reads CASRTSGAYEQYF. CDR3 in DNA: TGTGCCAGCAGGACTAGCGGAGCCTACGAGCAGTACTTC.

The chain joins TRBV5-1 to TRBJ2-7; the match to TRBD1 covers 8 bases. This CDR3 is built from 17 residues. In germline, CDR1 is SGHRS, CDR2 YFSETQ. The ends lost 5 bases at V and 3 bases at J; junction bases unmatched: 16. The chain's CDR3 is CASRGQEGVWAYYEQYF. CDR3 coding DNA: TGCGCCAGCAGGGGACAGGAGGGGGTGTGGGCATACTACGAGCAGTACTTC.

The rearrangement joins TRBV9 to TRBJ1-2; no clear D. Germline V gives CDR1 SGDLS, CDR2 YYNGEE. The CDR3 sequence is 12 residues long. The V and J ends lost 6 bases and 5 bases respectively, with 11 bases between them. The CDR3: CASMRAGYGYTF. The CDR3 region has the DNA TGTGCCAGCATGAGGGCTGGGTATGGCTACACCTTC. The full variable domain, in which reference TRBV9 and TRBJ1-2 provide the parts outside the CDR3, is DSGVTQTPKHLITATGQRVTLRCSPRSGDLSVYWYQQSLDQGLQFLIQYYNGEERAKGNILERFSAQQFPDLHSELNLSSLELGDSALYFCASMRAGYGYTFGSGTRLTVV.

J is TRBJ1-6 and V is TRBV6-1, with a possible D match to TRBD1 (5 bases). V was clipped by 10 bases and J by 13 bases, with 20 bases between them. Looked up from germline, CDR1 is MNHNS and CDR2 is SASEGT. The CDR3 spans 13 residues. The CDR3 loop reads CATRRGIGFPLHF. The CDR3 region has the DNA TGTGCCACCCGCCGGGGGATAGGGTTCCCCCTCCACTTT.

V gene TRBV6-6 combines with J gene TRBJ1-1, with 9 bases that match TRBD1. The CDR3 extends over 16 amino acids. Germline CDR1 and CDR2: MNHNY and SVGAGI (reference sequence). V was clipped by 4 bases and J by 4 bases; unmatched bases: 10. CDR3 loop: CASSFTDRGAGTEAFF. The DNA for the CDR3 is TGTGCCAGCAGTTTTACCGACAGGGGGGCAGGCACTGAAGCTTTCTTT.

V usage is TRBV11-2 and J usage is TRBJ2-1; 7 positions agree with TRBD1. The CDR3 runs to 15 residues. The J segment lost 2 bases and the V segment lost 5 bases, leaving 6 bases of the junction unmatched. Germline V gives CDR1 SGHAT, CDR2 FQNNGV. CDR3 coding DNA: TGTGCCAGCAGCCAGGGACAGAAACCCTACAATGAGCAGTTCTTC. Translation: CASSQGQKPYNEQFF.

The chain has TRBV5-1 and TRBJ2-1, with 10 bases fitting TRBD2. Germline lookup yields CDR1 SGHRS and CDR2 YFSETQ. This CDR3 is built from 16 residues. Losses at the gene ends were 0 bases for V and 8 bases for J; bases not matched to a gene: 8. DNA of the CDR3: TGCGCCAGCAGCTTGGAGCATAGCGGGAGGTCGCATGAGCAGTTCTTC. Translating gives CASSLEHSGRSHEQFF.

The chain couples TRBV30 to TRBJ1-4; D is perhaps TRBD1 (6 bases). V was shortened by 0 bases and J by 6 bases, with 11 bases between the two germline ends. CDR1 and CDR2 from the germline V gene are GTSNPN and SVGIG (reference sequence). CDR3 length: 14 amino acids. The CDR3 sequence: CAWSVTGFYEKLFF. The CDR3, as DNA: TGTGCCTGGAGTGTGACAGGTTTTTATGAAAAACTGTTTTTT.

The V and J genes are TRBV7-6 and TRBJ2-5; 12 bases match TRBD2. CDR3 length: 17 residues. V trimming: 2 bases; J trimming: 5 bases; junction bases outside the gene matches: 9. Germline CDR1 reads SGHVS; CDR2 reads FNYEAQ. The CDR3 spells CASSLLGTSGGTETQYF. The CDR3 DNA reads as TGTGCCAGCAGCTTACTTGGCACTAGCGGGGGGACGGAGACCCAGTACTTC.

A single count supports this clone. This chain links TRBV6-6 with TRBJ2-7; 7 nucleotides agree with TRBD1. The junction had 3 bases not matched to a gene; V was cut back by 4 bases and J by 9 bases. The CDR3 has 11 amino acids. From germline, CDR1 is MNHNY and CDR2 SVGAGI (reference sequence). The CDR3 DNA reads as TGTGCCAGCAGTTTTGGACAGGCGCAGTACTTC. Protein product: CASSFGQAQYF.

The CDR3 DNA follows: TGTGCCAGCCATCCGGACAGGGCCTTTCACTATGGCTACACCTTC. Translated: CASHPDRAFHYGYTF. The gene calls are TRBV7-9 and TRBJ1-2; 8 bases agree with TRBD1. Germline values: CDR1 SEHNR, CDR2 FQNEAQ (reference sequence). There are 15 residues in the CDR3. V gave up 8 bases and J gave up 3 bases; unmatched junction bases: 11.

The gene calls are TRBV4-1 and TRBJ2-6, with no clear D. Trimming removed 0 bases from V and 0 bases from J, with 9 bases in between. Germline V CDR1 and CDR2: MGHRA, YSYEKL. CDR3 length equals 17 residues. CDR3 nucleotide sequence: TGCGCCAGCAGCCAAGATCTCGGAATCTCTGGGGCCAACGTCCTGACTTTC. Its translation: CASSQDLGISGANVLTF.

A remark on this clone: Other DNA sequences in the sample encode the same CDR3. CDR3 residues: CATSREGRANEKLFF. The CDR3 coding sequence is TGTGCCACCAGCAGAGAAGGGCGGGCTAATGAAAAACTGTTTTTT. V usage is TRBV15 and J usage is TRBJ1-4; D call uncertain. Germline V gene lookup returns CDR1 LNHNV and CDR2 YYDKDF (reference sequence). V was pared by 0 bases and J by 3 bases, with 8 bases between. The CDR3 sequence is 15 residues long. The entire variable domain, with the rest obtained from reference TRBV15 and TRBJ1-4, is as follows: DAMVIQNPRYQVTQFGKPVTLSCSQTLNHNVMYWYQQKSSQAPKLLFHYYDKDFNNEADTPDNFQSRRPNTSFCFLDIRSPGLGDTAMYLCATSREGRANEKLFFGSGTQLSVL.

The chain links TRBV12-5 to TRBJ2-3; 10 nucleotides line up with TRBD2. The length of the CDR3 is 22 residues. Germline CDR1 LGHNT, CDR2 FRNRAP. The V gene end was trimmed by 5 bases and the J gene end by 6 bases; junction bases not matched to a gene: 29. DNA for the CDR3: TGTGCTAGTGGTCCCAGGTCACCCGGGACTAGCGTAGATAGGGTTGGCAGGGATACGCAGTATTTT. It is translated as CASGPRSPGTSVDRVGRDTQYF.

About this clone itself: Other DNA sequences in the sample encode the same CDR3. The chain couples TRBV10-2 to TRBJ1-5; the D is unclear. The V and J ends lost 3 bases and 0 bases respectively, with 6 bases between them. CDR3 length: 14 residues. The germline V gene has CDR1 WSHSY and CDR2 SAAADI. In DNA form, the CDR3 reads TGCGCCAGCAGTGAACAGACTAGCAATCAGCCCCAGCATTTT. It is translated as CASSEQTSNQPQHF.

The chain links TRBV30 to TRBJ2-1, with TRBD2 identical over 10 bases. CDR3 length: 11 residues. Unmatched junction bases numbered 0, after V lost 3 bases and J lost 10 bases. Germline assignment: CDR1 GTSNPN and CDR2 SVGIG (reference sequence). The CDR3 sequence: CAWRGLAEQFF. The CDR3 nucleotides are TGTGCCTGGAGGGGACTAGCGGAGCAGTTCTTC.

The rearrangement links TRBV5-1 to TRBJ2-3; TRBD1 matches at 11 bases. This CDR3 contains 17 residues. Germline-derived CDR1 and CDR2 are SGHRS and YFSETQ. V lost 4 bases and J lost 1; bases outside the gene matches: 8. CDR3 coding DNA: TGCGCCAGCAGCCCGCGGACAGGGGGCTTTGGCACAGATACGCAGTATTTT. It specifies CASSPRTGGFGTDTQYF.